The rows below give T cell receptor beta chains drawn from one sample of a study of PD-1 blockade in classical Hodgkin lymphoma. This table comes from immunoSEQ multiplex PCR, and its TCRdb copy is limited to in-frame clones, with some not included. The table has around 28,000 clones, 84% seen once. This sample comprised CD4+ T cells from blood, obtained before the fourth cycle of nivolumab. Source of these receptors: a human donor with classical Hodgkin lymphoma. CDR3s include the opening cysteine and the closing phenylalanine or tryptophan. D genes are given only for firm matches. Rows give clone size only sometimes, using once, few, many, or a class for an expanded clone.

abundance	len	v_gene	j_gene	d_gene	CDR3aa	CDR3nt
few	16	TRBV2	TRBJ1-2	-	CASRTTWGSLLYGYTF	TGTGCCAGCAGGACGACTTGGGGCTCGCTCCTCTATGGCTACACCTTC
-	15	TRBV18	TRBJ1-2	-	CASSPEQGLSYGYTF	TGTGCCAGCTCACCCGAACAAGGACTCAGCTATGGCTACACCTTC
-	16	TRBV4-2	TRBJ2-1	TRBD2	CASSQKGLAGIHEQFF	TGTGCCAGCAGCCAAAAGGGACTAGCGGGGATCCATGAGCAGTTCTTC
few	15	TRBV5-4	TRBJ1-3	-	CASSLERGTGNTIYF	TGTGCCAGCAGCTTGGAAAGGGGGACTGGAAACACCATATATTTT
-	13	TRBV19	TRBJ2-7	-	CASSYRHSYEQYF	TGTGCCAGTAGTTACAGGCACTCCTACGAGCAGTACTTC
once	16	TRBV10-1	TRBJ2-3	TRBD2	CASSDYAGVRTDTQYF	TGCGCCAGCAGTGATTATGCGGGGGTGCGCACAGATACGCAGTATTTT
-	15	TRBV7-8	TRBJ1-5	-	CASSLEGIRDQPQHF	TGTGCCAGCAGCTTAGAGGGGATTCGGGATCAGCCCCAGCATTTT
-	10	TRBV19	TRBJ2-1	-	CATGHYEQFF	TGTGCCACAGGACATTATGAGCAGTTCTTC
-	15	TRBV30	TRBJ2-6	-	CAWSDSFAGANVLTF	TGTGCCTGGAGTGACTCCTTCGCTGGGGCCAACGTCCTGACTTTC
-	16	TRBV9	TRBJ1-4	-	CASSFRRHRGNEKLFF	TGTGCCAGCAGCTTCCGCCGACACAGAGGTAATGAAAAACTGTTTTTT
-	15	TRBV6-1	TRBJ1-5	-	CASSWQQGGNQPQHF	TGTGCCAGCAGTTGGCAACAGGGAGGCAATCAGCCCCAGCATTTT
-	13	TRBV2	TRBJ2-5	-	CASSENFLGTQYF	TGTGCCAGCAGTGAGAACTTCCTAGGGACCCAGTACTTC
-	14	TRBV11-2	TRBJ1-5	-	CASSFGTSNQPQHF	TGTGCCAGCAGCTTCGGGACTAGCAATCAGCCCCAGCATTTT
-	17	TRBV7-2	TRBJ2-2	-	CASSPLIRLTNTGELFF	TGTGCCAGCAGCCCTCTAATACGACTTACGAACACCGGGGAGCTGTTTTTT
-	14	TRBV7-9	TRBJ1-4	-	CASSPRRGGEKLFF	TGTGCCAGCAGCCCCCGGAGGGGGGGAGAAAAACTGTTTTTT
few	12	TRBV5-1	TRBJ1-2	-	CASSSTDYGYTF	TGCGCCAGCAGCTCGACGGATTATGGCTACACCTTC
-	15	TRBV6-5	TRBJ2-7	TRBD1	CASSPPGDRVYEQYF	TGTGCCAGCAGCCCCCCGGGGGACAGGGTCTACGAGCAGTACTTC
-	12	TRBV7-2	TRBJ1-2	-	CASSSDRPGYTF	TGTGCCAGCAGCTCCGACAGGCCGGGGTACACCTTC
-	13	TRBV28	TRBJ1-4	-	CASSWNRDPNLGF	TGTGCCAGCAGTTGGAACCGGGACCCAAACTTGGGTTTT